This TCR beta chain was obtained from a study of CD8 T cells in ankylosing spondylitis. The CDR3 length is 12 residues. V lost 5 bases, J lost 10 bases, and 7 bases stayed unmatched. The germline V gene has CDR1 MGHRA and CDR2 YSYEKL. Notes on the study in general: Blood from ankylosing spondylitis patients appeared to carry a characteristic eight-variant TCR beta motif. Disease-linked clones had a CD8+ phenotype and relatively low frequency in peripheral blood. Prior work had noted some motif variants in reactive arthritis blood and synovial fluid. Reportedly, disease-linked clones are significantly enriched in ankylosing spondylitis patients' matched synovial fluid.

The authors made TCR beta libraries by quantitative 5'-RACE with molecular barcodes. A single record per CDR3 protein comes from TCRdb applying MiXCR to the 5' RACE reads. This table holds around 490,000 distinct CDR3 sequences, about 5% found once. Many counts were recorded for this clonotype. Its target is unknown. The sequence was obtained from a male donor with ankylosing spondylitis. This sequence joins TRBV4-1 and TRBJ1-1; 7 bases agree with TRBD1. Sequenced material: blood, either unsorted or a sorted T cell fraction (not recorded which). The CDR3 DNA is TGCGCCAGCAGCTCTGCGACAGGGTTAGCTTTCTTT. Encoded protein: CASSSATGLAFF.